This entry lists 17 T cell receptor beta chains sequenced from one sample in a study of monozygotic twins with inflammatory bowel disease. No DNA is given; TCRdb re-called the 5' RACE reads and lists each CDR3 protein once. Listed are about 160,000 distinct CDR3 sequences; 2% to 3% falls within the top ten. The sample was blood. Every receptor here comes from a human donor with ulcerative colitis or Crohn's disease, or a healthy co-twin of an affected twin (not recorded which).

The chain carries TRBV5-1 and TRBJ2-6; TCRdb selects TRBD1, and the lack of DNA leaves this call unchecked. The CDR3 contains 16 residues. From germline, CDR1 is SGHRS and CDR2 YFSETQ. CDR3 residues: CASSQGQAPGANVLTF.

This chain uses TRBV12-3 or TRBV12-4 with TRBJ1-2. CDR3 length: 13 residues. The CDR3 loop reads CASSPSEKYGYTF.

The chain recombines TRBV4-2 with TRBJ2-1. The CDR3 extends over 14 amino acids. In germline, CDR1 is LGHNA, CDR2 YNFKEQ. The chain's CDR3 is CASSQVSSHNEQFF.

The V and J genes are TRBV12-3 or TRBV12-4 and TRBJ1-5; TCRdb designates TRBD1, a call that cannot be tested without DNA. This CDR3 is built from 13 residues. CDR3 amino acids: CASTTRTDQPQHF.

CDR3 residues: CASSYFSEKLFF. The rearrangement joins TRBV12-3 or TRBV12-4 to TRBJ1-4. The CDR3 is 12 amino acids.

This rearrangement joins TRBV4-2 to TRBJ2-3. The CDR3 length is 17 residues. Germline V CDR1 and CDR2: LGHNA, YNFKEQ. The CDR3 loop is CASSQNDIEASTDTQYF.

CDR3 residues: CSVVLGGGGQPQHF. The rearrangement joins TRBV29-1 to TRBJ1-5. The CDR3 extends over 14 amino acids. The germline CDR1 and CDR2 sequences are SQVTM and ANQGSEA.

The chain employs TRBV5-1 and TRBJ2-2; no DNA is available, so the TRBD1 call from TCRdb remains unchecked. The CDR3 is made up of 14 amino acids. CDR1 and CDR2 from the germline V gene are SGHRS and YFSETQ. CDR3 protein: CASSYTGDTGELFF.

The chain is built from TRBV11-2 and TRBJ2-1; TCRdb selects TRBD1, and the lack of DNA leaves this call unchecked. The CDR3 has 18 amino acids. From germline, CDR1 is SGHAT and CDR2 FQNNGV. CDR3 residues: CASSSPGQGFFSYNEQFF.

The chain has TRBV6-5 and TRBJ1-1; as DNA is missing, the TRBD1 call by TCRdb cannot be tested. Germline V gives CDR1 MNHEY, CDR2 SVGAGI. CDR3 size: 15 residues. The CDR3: CASSYSGTGRPEAFF.

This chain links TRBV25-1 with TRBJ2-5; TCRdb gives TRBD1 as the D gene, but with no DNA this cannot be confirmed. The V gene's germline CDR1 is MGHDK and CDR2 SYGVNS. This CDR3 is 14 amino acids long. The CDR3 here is CASRKAGTQETQYF.

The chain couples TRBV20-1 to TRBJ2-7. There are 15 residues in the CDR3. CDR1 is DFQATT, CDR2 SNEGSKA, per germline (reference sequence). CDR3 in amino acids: CSARDDAGATYEQYF.

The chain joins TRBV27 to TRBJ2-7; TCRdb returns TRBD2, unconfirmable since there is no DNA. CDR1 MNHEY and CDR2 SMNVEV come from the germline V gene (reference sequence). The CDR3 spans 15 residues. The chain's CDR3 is CASSGKREGRGEQYF.

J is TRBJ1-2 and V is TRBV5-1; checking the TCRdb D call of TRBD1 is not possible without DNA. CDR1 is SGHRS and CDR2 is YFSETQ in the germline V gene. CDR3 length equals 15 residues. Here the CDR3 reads CASSLEQGAVYGYTF.

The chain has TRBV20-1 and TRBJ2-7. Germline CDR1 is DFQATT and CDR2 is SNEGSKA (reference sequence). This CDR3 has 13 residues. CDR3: CSARDRTRYEQYF.

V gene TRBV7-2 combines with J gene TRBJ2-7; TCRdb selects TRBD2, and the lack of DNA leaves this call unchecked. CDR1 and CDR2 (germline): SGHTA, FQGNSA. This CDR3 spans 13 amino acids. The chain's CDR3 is CASRNSGREEQYF. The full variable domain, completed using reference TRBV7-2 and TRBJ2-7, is GAGVSQSPSNKVTEKGKDVELRCDPISGHTALYWYRQSLGQGLEFLIYFQGNSAPDKSGLPSDRFSAERTGGSVSTLTIQRTQQEDSAVYLCASRNSGREEQYFGPGTRLTVT.

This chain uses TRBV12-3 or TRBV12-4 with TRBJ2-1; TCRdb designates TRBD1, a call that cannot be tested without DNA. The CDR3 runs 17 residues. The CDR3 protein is CASSLERGGPMDNEQFF.